This T cell receptor (beta chain) was recovered during a study of blood T cell repertoires in COVID-19. Germline V gene data show CDR1 as SGHDT and CDR2 as YYEEEE. The V and J ends lost 4 bases and 4 bases, in that order; junction bases with no gene match: 9. The CDR3 contains 15 residues. Clones were read by immunoSEQ multiplex PCR, and TCRdb kept only the in-frame ones, dropping some. In the table there are a few hundred thousand clones, approximately 85% of which are singletons. The chain has TRBV5-6 and TRBJ1-1; TRBD1 matches 8 bases. The sample taken for sequencing was peripheral blood. This clonotype was sampled from a woman aged 25 to 39 with acute or convalescent COVID-19. CDR3 in DNA: TGTGCCAGCAGCCCCCTGGACAGGGATGGCACTGAAGCTTTCTTT. Its protein is CASSPLDRDGTEAFF.